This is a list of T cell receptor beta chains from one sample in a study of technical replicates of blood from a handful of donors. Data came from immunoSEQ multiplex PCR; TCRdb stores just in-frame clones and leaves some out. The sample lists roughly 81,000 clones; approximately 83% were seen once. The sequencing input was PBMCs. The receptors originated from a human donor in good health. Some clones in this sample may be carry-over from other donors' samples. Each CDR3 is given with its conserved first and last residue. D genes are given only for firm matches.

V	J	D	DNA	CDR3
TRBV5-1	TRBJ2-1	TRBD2	TGCGCCAGCAGCCGGACTAGCGGAGTTGGGGGTGAGCAGTTCTTC	CASSRTSGVGGEQFF
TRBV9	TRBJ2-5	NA	TGTGCCAGCAGCGTAGGAGGAGGAAAAGAGACCCAGTACTTC	CASSVGGGKETQYF
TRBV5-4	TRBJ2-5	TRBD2	TGTGCCAGCAGCTTGGTGCTAGCGGGGGCACCAGAGACCCAGTACTTC	CASSLVLAGAPETQYF
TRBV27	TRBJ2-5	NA	TGTGCCAGCAGTGGGAGTGCTCTCGGAGAGACCCAGTACTTC	CASSGSALGETQYF
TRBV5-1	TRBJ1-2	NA	TGCGCCAGCAGCCCCACCGGAGATTACGATGGCTACACCTTC	CASSPTGDYDGYTF
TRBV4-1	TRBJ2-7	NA	TGCGCCAGCAGCCAAGATAGAGGACAAGCCTACGAGCAGTACTTC	CASSQDRGQAYEQYF
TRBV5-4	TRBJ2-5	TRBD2	TGTGCCAGCAGCTTGTCGGGGGGGGCCGTGGTGACCCAGTACTTC	CASSLSGGAVVTQYF
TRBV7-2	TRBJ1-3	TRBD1	TGTGCCAGCAGCTTAGCGACAGGGGGCTCTGGAAACACCATATATTTT	CASSLATGGSGNTIYF
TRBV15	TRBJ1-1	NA	TGTGCCACCAGCAGAGGGTCGGGAAGGGAGAACACTGAAGCTTTCTTT	CATSRGSGRENTEAFF
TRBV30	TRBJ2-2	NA	TGTGCCTGGCCCCGACTAGCGAACACCGGGGAGCTGTTTTTT	CAWPRLANTGELFF
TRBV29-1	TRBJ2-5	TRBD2	TGCAGCTCCACCCGGGGGGGCCCCCAAGAGACCCAGTACTTC	CSSTRGGPQETQYF
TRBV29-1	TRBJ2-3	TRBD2	TGCAGCGTTGGTAGCGGGGGCACAGATACGCAGTATTTT	CSVGSGGTDTQYF
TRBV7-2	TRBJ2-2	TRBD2	TGTGCCAGCATCCCACCGGGACTAAGAGGAAGAGACACCGGGGAGCTGTTTTTT	CASIPPGLRGRDTGELFF
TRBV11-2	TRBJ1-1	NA	TGTGCCAGCAGACCCATCAAACGGGGAGCCGAAGCTTTCTTT	CASRPIKRGAEAFF
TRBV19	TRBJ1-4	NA	TGTGCCAGTAGTTCAGGCCAGGGGCGATGGAAACTGTTTTTT	CASSSGQGRWKLFF
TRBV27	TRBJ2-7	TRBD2	TGTGCCAGCAGCGATCAGCTAGCGGGAGGCTACGAGCAGTACTTC	CASSDQLAGGYEQYF
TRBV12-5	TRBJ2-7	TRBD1	TGTGCTAGTGGTCCTGGACAGGGGGCGTACGAGCAGTACTTC	CASGPGQGAYEQYF
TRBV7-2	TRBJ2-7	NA	TGTGCCAGCAGTTTGAGCGGTATTGGGCTCGAGCAGTACTTC	CASSLSGIGLEQYF
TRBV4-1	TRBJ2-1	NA	TGCGCCAGCAGCCAAGATTTGGCTTACAATGAGCAGTTCTTC	CASSQDLAYNEQFF
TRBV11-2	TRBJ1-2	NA	TGTGCCAGCAGCGAAAACCAGGGGAACTATGGCTACACCTTC	CASSENQGNYGYTF
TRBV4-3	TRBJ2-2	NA	TGCGCCAGCAGCCAAGATATCCTCACCGGGGAGCTGTTTTTT	CASSQDILTGELFF
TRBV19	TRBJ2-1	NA	TGTGCCAGTAGTGCGCGCTATAGGGGAAGCTCCTACAATGAGCAGTTCTTC	CASSARYRGSSYNEQFF